This entry lists 18 T cell receptor beta chains sequenced from one sample in a study of T cell repertoires in cytomegalovirus infection. Each CDR3 protein gets one entry after TCRdb re-called the reads with MiXCR. The data contain hundreds of thousands of distinct CDR3 sequences, less than 25% of them singletons. Material for sequencing was CD8+ T cells from PBMCs. Every receptor here comes from a human donor in good health (CMV status not recorded). Some clones in this sample may be carry-over from other donors' samples.

The chain combines TRBV12-3 or TRBV12-4 with TRBJ2-6, with D unresolved. V was shortened by 9 bases and J by 0 bases, with 12 bases between the two germline ends. The CDR3 contains 15 residues. CDR3 amino acids: CASRETVSGANVLTF. Here the CDR3 DNA reads TGTGCCAGTCGAGAGACTGTCTCTGGGGCCAACGTCCTGACTTTC.

This chain connects TRBV3-1 to TRBJ1-1; D gene uncertain. The V end was cut by 0 bases, the J end by 1 base, with 9 bases between. Germline CDR1 is LGHDT and CDR2 is YNNKEL (reference sequence). CDR3 size: 15 residues. The CDR3 sequence: CASSQDRAENTEAFF. The CDR3 coding sequence is TGTGCCAGCAGCCAAGATAGGGCGGAGAACACTGAAGCTTTCTTT. The entire variable domain, with the rest obtained from reference TRBV3-1 and TRBJ1-1, is as follows: DTAVSQTPKYLVTQMGNDKSIKCEQNLGHDTMYWYKQDSKKFLKIMFSYNNKELIINETVPNRFSPKSPDKAHLNLHINSLELGDSAVYFCASSQDRAENTEAFFGQGTRLTVV.

The gene calls are TRBV19 and TRBJ1-1, with 8 nucleotides matching TRBD1. This CDR3 comprises 14 residues. Germline V CDR1 and CDR2: LNHDA, SQIVND (reference sequence). The J segment lost 4 bases and the V segment lost 1 base, leaving 2 bases of the junction unmatched. DNA of the CDR3: TGTGCCAGTAGTATAGGGACAGGGACCACTGAAGCTTTCTTT. This encodes CASSIGTGTTEAFF.

The CDR3 sequence is CASGTGGAEQFF. In DNA, the CDR3 is TGTGCCAGCGGGACAGGGGGCGCGGAGCAGTTCTTC. The chain links TRBV14 to TRBJ2-1; TRBD1 matches at 12 bases. Germline values: CDR1 SGHDN, CDR2 FVKESK. V lost 8 bases to trimming and J lost 10 bases; unmatched junction nucleotides: 3. The CDR3 consists of 12 residues.

This chain joins TRBV7-2 and TRBJ1-2, with D hard to call. The CDR3 covers 14 residues. CDR1 SGHTA and CDR2 FQGNSA come from the germline V gene. V lost 7 bases and J 8 bases, leaving 20 bases between the germline ends. Here the CDR3 reads CASNIPGHPEGYTF. DNA of the CDR3: TGTGCCAGCAACATTCCGGGCCATCCTGAGGGCTACACCTTC.

This clonotype was seen at least ten times. The chain recombines TRBV7-9 with TRBJ1-4, with D maybe TRBD1 (5 bases). Germline lookup yields CDR1 SEHNR and CDR2 FQNEAQ (reference sequence). V was cut by 5 bases and J by 0 bases, with 13 bases left in between. The CDR3 is made up of 16 amino acids. The CDR3 DNA sequence: TGTGCCAGCAGCCCAGTGGACACAGCAACTAATGAAAAACTGTTTTTT. Protein: CASSPVDTATNEKLFF.

Ten or more counts support this clonotype. The chain is built from TRBV7-9 and TRBJ1-6, with D maybe TRBD1 (5 bases). Germline CDR1 reads SEHNR; CDR2 reads FQNEAQ (reference sequence). Trimming stripped 4 bases from V and 0 bases from J, with 16 bases between. The CDR3 spans 18 residues. In nucleotides, the CDR3 is TGTGCCAGCAGCTCCGATCGAGGGACGAGCTCCTATAATTCACCCCTCCACTTT. Protein: CASSSDRGTSSYNSPLHF.

V and J are TRBV19 and TRBJ2-1; 7 bases line up with TRBD1. CDR3 size: 12 residues. Losses at the gene ends were 10 bases for V and 4 bases for J; bases not matched to a gene: 4. CDR1 is LNHDA and CDR2 is SQIVND in the germline V gene (reference sequence). CDR3 amino acids: CATGQDYNEQFF. In nucleotides, the CDR3 is TGTGCCACCGGACAGGATTACAATGAGCAGTTCTTC.

This clonotype was detected many times. The J gene is TRBJ2-6, the V gene TRBV6-5, with D hard to call. Trimming removed 6 bases at V and 0 bases at J, with 9 bases between. In germline, CDR1 is MNHEY, CDR2 SVGAGI. The CDR3 runs to 15 residues. The CDR3 sequence is CASSHQYSGANVLTF. The CDR3 nucleotides are TGTGCCAGCAGCCATCAATACTCTGGGGCCAACGTCCTGACTTTC.

The chain links TRBV6-4 to TRBJ2-3; tentative D call: TRBD1 (6 bases). This CDR3 is built from 16 residues. Germline V gene data show CDR1 as MRHNA and CDR2 as SNTAGT. V gave up 0 bases and J gave up 3 bases, with 13 bases separating them. The CDR3 protein is CASSDSSQGWTDTQYF. CDR3 in DNA: TGTGCCAGCAGTGACTCGTCTCAGGGGTGGACAGATACGCAGTATTTT.

This clonotype was recorded once. The rearrangement links TRBV2 to TRBJ2-1, with 11 bases fitting TRBD2. V gave up 1 base and J gave up 0 bases; unmatched junction bases: 5. CDR1 and CDR2 from the germline V gene are SNHLY and FYNNEI. The CDR3 runs 18 residues. CDR3 nucleotide sequence: TGTGCCAGCAGTGAAGTAGCGGGGGGGTTTATCTCCTACAATGAGCAGTTCTTC. Encoded protein: CASSEVAGGFISYNEQFF.

This clonotype was observed many times. The genes are TRBV28 and TRBJ2-2; TRBD1 is a possible D gene (5 bases). V lost 2 bases, J lost 3 bases, and 13 bases lay in between. This CDR3 spans 16 amino acids. Looked up from germline, CDR1 is MDHEN and CDR2 is SYDVKM. The CDR3 loop reads CASSLKSRDYTGELFF. The CDR3 coding sequence is TGTGCCAGCAGTTTAAAGTCCAGGGATTACACCGGGGAGCTGTTTTTT.

This clonotype was seen only a few times. The V call is TRBV19, the J call TRBJ1-2; TRBD1 matches 7 bases. The CDR3 is 14 amino acids. J was trimmed by 2 bases and V by 3 bases; bases with no gene match: 3. The germline CDR1 and CDR2 sequences are LNHDA and SQIVND (reference sequence). The CDR3 sequence is CASSIWDSNYGYTF. The CDR3 DNA is TGTGCCAGTAGTATTTGGGACAGCAACTATGGCTACACCTTC. The variable domain in full, completed from reference TRBV19 and TRBJ1-2, reads DGGITQSPKYLFRKEGQNVTLSCEQNLNHDAMYWYRQDPGQGLRLIYYSQIVNDFQKGDIAEGYSVSREKKESFPLTVTSAQKNPTAFYLCASSIWDSNYGYTFGSGTRLTVV.

V is TRBV5-1 and J is TRBJ2-7, with TRBD1 matching 7 bases. Germline V gene sequence: CDR1 SGHRS, CDR2 YFSETQ. This CDR3 has 14 amino acids. V shed 5 bases and J 1 base; nucleotides not matched to a gene: 6. In DNA form, the CDR3 reads TGCGCCAGCAGGTCCGGGACAGAGTCCTACGAGCAGTACTTC. It translates to CASRSGTESYEQYF.

This clonotype was seen a handful of times. This rearrangement joins TRBV2 to TRBJ1-2, with a possible D match to TRBD1 (6 bases). CDR1 is SNHLY, CDR2 FYNNEI, per germline. The CDR3 has 11 residues. V lost 10 bases to trimming and J lost 8 bases, with 14 bases between them. DNA for the CDR3: TGTGCCATACACCTCGGGGGCGGCTACACCTTC. It yields the protein CAIHLGGGYTF.

The chain employs TRBV14 and TRBJ2-5; D possibly corresponds to TRBD2 (6 bases). The germline V gene has CDR1 SGHDN and CDR2 FVKESK. The V end lost 1 base, the J end lost 5 bases, and 11 bases lay between the germline ends. The CDR3 loop spans 14 amino acids. The CDR3 sequence: CASSQVGDLETQYF. DNA of the CDR3: TGTGCCAGCAGCCAAGTAGGGGACTTGGAGACCCAGTACTTC.

This clonotype was counted at least ten times. The genes are TRBV7-2 and TRBJ2-6; maybe TRBD2 (6 bases). V lost 0 bases, J lost 4 bases, and 16 bases lay in between. The CDR3 spans 18 residues. Germline V gene data show CDR1 as SGHTA and CDR2 as FQGNSA. For the CDR3, the DNA is TGTGCCAGCAGCTTAGCGCGGCTAGCGATATCCGGGGCCAACGTCCTGACTTTC. This translates into CASSLARLAISGANVLTF.

This clonotype was detected many times. The V gene is TRBV7-2, the J gene TRBJ2-7, with 13 bases aligning to TRBD2. The CDR3 is made up of 18 amino acids. Germline V gives CDR1 SGHTA, CDR2 FQGNSA. Trimming at V came to 7 bases and at J to 3 bases, leaving 15 bases not matched to a gene. CDR3 amino acids: CASNPLLAGGEDSYEQYF. The CDR3 nucleotides are TGTGCCAGCAACCCACTACTAGCGGGGGGGGAGGATAGCTACGAGCAGTACTTC.